Following are 15 T cell receptor beta chains from one sample sequenced in a study of control samples from healthy donors and cancer patients. The data were produced by immunoSEQ multiplex PCR, yet TCRdb's version contains in-frame clones alone and is incomplete. The data hold fewer than 100,000 clones, with around 82% observed a single time. Sequenced material: blood. Receptor source: a man in his sixties in good health.

J is TRBJ2-3 and V is TRBV24-1; TRBD2 matches 8 bases. V was pared by 5 bases and J by 5 bases, with 11 bases of the junction left unmatched. Germline loops: CDR1 KGHDR, CDR2 SFDVKD. The CDR3 is 16 amino acids. CDR3 region: CATSATSGGHVDTQYF. The DNA of the CDR3 is TGTGCCACCAGTGCCACCTCGGGGGGGCACGTAGATACGCAGTATTTT.

V usage is TRBV19 and J usage is TRBJ1-5; 10 nucleotides align to TRBD1. This CDR3 contains 18 residues. The junction had 10 bases not matched to a gene; V was cut back by 3 bases and J by 2 bases. Germline V gives CDR1 LNHDA, CDR2 SQIVND (reference sequence). CDR3 sequence: CASSMEGQGYAGNQPQHF. The CDR3 nucleotides read TGTGCCAGTAGTATGGAGGGACAGGGGTATGCCGGCAATCAGCCCCAGCATTTT.

V usage is TRBV28 and J usage is TRBJ2-1; D gene ambiguous. The V end lost 4 bases, the J end lost 12 bases, and 16 bases lay between the germline ends. The CDR3 consists of 13 residues. Germline CDR1 MDHEN, CDR2 SYDVKM. The CDR3, as DNA: TGTGCCAGCAGTTCCGGGCCGCTTCGGGCGCAGTTCTTC. It translates to CASSSGPLRAQFF. The full variable domain, rest sourced from reference TRBV28 and TRBJ2-1, is DVKVTQSSRYLVKRTGEKVFLECVQDMDHENMFWYRQDPGLGLRLIYFSYDVKMKEKGDIPEGYSVSREKKERFSLILESASTNQTSMYLCASSSGPLRAQFFGPGTRLTVL.

V is TRBV6-5 and J is TRBJ2-7; 7 bases align to TRBD1. The V gene end was trimmed by 0 bases and the J gene end by 2 bases; junction bases not matched to a gene: 4. The germline V gene encodes CDR1 MNHEY and CDR2 SVGAGI. The CDR3 consists of 15 residues. CDR3 bases: TGTGCCAGCAGTTACTCGTGGACAGGTACCTACGAGCAGTACTTC. As protein: CASSYSWTGTYEQYF.

The CDR3 coding sequence is TGTGCCTGGAGTGTACCCCCAGGGGAGCGGGGGGGCTTGGTGCAGTATTTT. Amino acids: CAWSVPPGERGGLVQYF. The rearrangement links TRBV30 to TRBJ2-3; 10 bases line up with TRBD2. Germline V gene data show CDR1 as GTSNPN and CDR2 as SVGIG (reference sequence). The CDR3 extends over 17 amino acids. The V gene end was trimmed by 0 bases and the J gene end by 11 bases; junction bases not matched to a gene: 17.

This chain connects TRBV11-2 to TRBJ1-1, with 9 nucleotides matching TRBD1. Germline CDR1 is SGHAT and CDR2 is FQNNGV. The CDR3 runs 14 residues. The V and J ends lost 6 bases and 8 bases, in that order; junction bases with no gene match: 10. CDR3 sequence: CASSSGQGQTEAFF. CDR3 coding DNA: TGTGCCAGCAGTTCGGGACAGGGCCAAACGGAAGCTTTCTTT.

This sequence joins TRBV30 and TRBJ1-6, with D perhaps matching TRBD1 (5 bases). CDR1 and CDR2 from the germline V gene are GTSNPN and SVGIG (reference sequence). Trimming removed 0 bases from V and 8 bases from J, with 23 bases in between. This CDR3 comprises 18 residues. CDR3 in amino acids: CAWSVRRDLLPQDSPLHF. The DNA for the CDR3 is TGTGCCTGGAGTGTCAGGCGGGACTTACTGCCTCAGGATTCACCCCTCCACTTT.

The chain uses TRBV3-1 (or the pseudogene TRBV3-2) and TRBJ2-5, with D perhaps matching TRBD1 or TRBD2 (7 bases each). This CDR3 spans 14 amino acids. Germline assignment: CDR1 LGHDT and CDR2 YNNKEL (reference sequence). With 5 bases removed from V and 5 bases from J, the gap between germline ends came to 15 bases. This CDR3 reads CASSVSRGGETQYF. Here the CDR3 DNA reads TGTGCCAGCAGCGTATCCAGGGGGGGGGAGACCCAGTACTTC.

This clone was observed a single time. The chain carries TRBV5-6 and TRBJ2-1; D may match TRBD1 or TRBD2 (5 bases each). Per germline, CDR1 SGHDT and CDR2 YYEEEE. The CDR3 contains 13 residues. Trimming left V 0 bases short and J 11 bases short, with 12 bases between. The CDR3 nucleotides are TGTGCCAGCAGCTTGGCCGGGACCCCTAAGCAGTTCTTC. As protein: CASSLAGTPKQFF.

The chain is built from TRBV11-2 and TRBJ2-1, with D possibly matching TRBD2 (6 bases). Germline CDR1 reads SGHAT; CDR2 reads FQNNGV. V lost 6 bases to trimming and J lost 4 bases, with 19 bases between them. The CDR3 loop spans 16 amino acids. The CDR3 loop is CASRSFGRDSYNEQFF. In DNA, the CDR3 is TGTGCCAGCAGGAGCTTTGGGCGGGATTCTTACAATGAGCAGTTCTTC.

This chain connects TRBV7-6 to TRBJ1-6; perhaps TRBD1 as D (5 bases). Trimming took off 1 base at V and 16 bases at J, with 14 bases between the two ends. CDR3 size: 13 residues. CDR1 is SGHVS and CDR2 is FNYEAQ in the germline V gene. CDR3 amino acids: CASSLGGTARLHF. The CDR3 DNA reads TGTGCCAGCAGCTTAGGGGGCACGGCCCGACTCCACTTT.

The rearrangement joins TRBV5-4 to TRBJ2-1; D ambiguous. This CDR3 is 16 amino acids long. CDR1 SGHNT and CDR2 YYREEE come from the germline V gene (reference sequence). V was shortened by 0 bases and J by 7 bases, with 17 bases between the two germline ends. The CDR3 protein is CASSLDPSGSPNEQFF. CDR3 DNA: TGTGCCAGCAGCTTGGATCCGTCGGGCTCCCCAAATGAGCAGTTCTTC.

A note on this clone: Other DNA sequences of this sample code for an identical CDR3. The chain recombines TRBV4-1 with TRBJ2-7; D is unclear. Germline V gene data show CDR1 as MGHRA and CDR2 as YSYEKL. The CDR3 length is 13 residues. The V gene lost 0 bases and the J gene lost 3 bases, with 6 bases spanning the gap. The CDR3 DNA follows: TGCGCCAGCAGCCAAGAGCCCAGCTACGAGCAGTACTTC. Translation: CASSQEPSYEQYF.

The V gene is TRBV7-9, the J gene TRBJ2-7; 8 bases are shared with TRBD1. Germline V lookup: CDR1 SEHNR, CDR2 FQNEAQ (reference sequence). Trimming removed 4 bases from V and 0 bases from J; junction bases left unmatched: 11. The CDR3 runs to 17 residues. CDR3 DNA sequence: TGTGCCAGCAGCTCCCGATCCGGACAGGGCTTCTCCTACGAGCAGTACTTC. It is translated as CASSSRSGQGFSYEQYF.

This chain uses TRBV19 with TRBJ2-7, with D perhaps TRBD1 (6 bases). The CDR3 has 13 residues. Between the trimmed V and J ends, which lost 3 bases and 6 bases, there was a span of 12 bases. Germline V CDR1 and CDR2: LNHDA, SQIVND (reference sequence). The DNA for the CDR3 is TGTGCCAGTAGTATCGTAAGAGGGGGCGAGCAGTACTTC. Its translation is CASSIVRGGEQYF. Using reference TRBV19 and TRBJ2-7 for the parts outside the CDR3, the full variable domain is DGGITQSPKYLFRKEGQNVTLSCEQNLNHDAMYWYRQDPGQGLRLIYYSQIVNDFQKGDIAEGYSVSREKKESFPLTVTSAQKNPTAFYLCASSIVRGGEQYFGPGTRLTVT.